This T cell receptor beta chain was observed in a study of CD8 T cells in ankylosing spondylitis. Study results and limitations: Ankylosing spondylitis blood appeared to carry a characteristic TCR beta motif of 7 or 8 highly homologous variants. Earlier authors reported some of these motif variants in reactive arthritis synovial fluid and blood. Clones that were linked to disease were CD8+ and were relatively rare in peripheral blood.

V was cut by 0 bases and J by 0 bases, with 11 bases left in between. CDR1 and CDR2 from the germline V gene are SGHDN and FVKESK. The CDR3 is 16 residues long. TCRdb itself ran the 5' RACE reads through MiXCR, one entry per CDR3 protein. The sample has 160,000 or so distinct CDR3 sequences; 9.8% are singletons. As concerns this clonotype: Its antigen is currently unknown.

The TCR sequence derives from a female donor with ankylosing spondylitis or in good health (not recorded which). The sequencing input was blood, either unsorted or a sorted T cell fraction (not recorded which). The chain uses TRBV14 and TRBJ1-1; D is ambiguous. The CDR3 is CASSQDGLPLNTEAFF. The CDR3 bases are TGTGCCAGCAGCCAAGACGGGCTCCCTTTGAACACTGAAGCTTTCTTT. The full variable domain, with the rest looked up from reference TRBV14 and TRBJ1-1, is EAGVTQFPSHSVIEKGQTVTLRCDPISGHDNLYWYRRVMGKEIKFLLHFVKESKQDESGMPNNRFLAERTGGTYSTLKVQPAELEDSGVYFCASSQDGLPLNTEAFFGQGTRLTVV.